The 31 T cell receptor beta chains in this list originate from one sample, sequenced in a study of cytomegalovirus exposure and HLA in healthy donors. PCR amplification relied on 60 Vbeta primers (plus 13 Jbeta primers). Produced via immunoSEQ multiplex PCR; TCRdb's table is partial and in-frame only. The data hold about 140,000 clones, with 76% observed a single time. Sample: PBMCs. All receptors derive from a man between 40 and 49 years old in good health and CMV-seronegative.

The chain carries TRBV27 and TRBJ2-3; D is perhaps TRBD2 (7 bases). From germline, CDR1 is MNHEY and CDR2 SMNVEV (reference sequence). This CDR3 contains 17 residues. Trimming took off 2 bases at V and 2 bases at J, with 17 bases between the two ends. This chain's CDR3 is CASSLITAGATTDTQYF. CDR3 sequence (DNA): TGTGCCAGCAGTTTAATTACCGCGGGGGCCACCACAGATACGCAGTATTTT.

The V and J genes are TRBV27 and TRBJ2-1; D perhaps matches TRBD1 (6 bases). With 6 bases removed from V and 0 bases from J, the gap between germline ends came to 15 bases. Germline loops: CDR1 MNHEY, CDR2 SMNVEV (reference sequence). The CDR3 runs 16 residues. CDR3 sequence: CASSRRGYLSYNEQFF. The CDR3 coding sequence is TGTGCCAGCAGCCGCAGGGGATACCTCTCCTACAATGAGCAGTTCTTC.

The rearrangement uses TRBV5-8 and TRBJ2-7; TRBD1 agrees at 8 bases. Trimming removed 3 bases from V and 0 bases from J; junction bases left unmatched: 5. Germline CDR1 reads SGHTS; CDR2 reads YDEGEE. The length of the CDR3 is 15 residues. Here the CDR3 DNA reads TGTGCCAGCAGCTGGACAGGGAGTGGCTCCTACGAGCAGTACTTC. It codes for CASSWTGSGSYEQYF.

The chain employs TRBV11-2 and TRBJ2-7; 7 nucleotides line up with TRBD1. Losses at the gene ends were 5 bases for V and 6 bases for J; bases not matched to a gene: 7. The germline V gene has CDR1 SGHAT and CDR2 FQNNGV. CDR3 length: 13 amino acids. The CDR3 DNA is TGTGCCAGCAGCCCATCGGACAGGCCCGAGCAGTACTTC. Protein: CASSPSDRPEQYF.

This rearrangement joins TRBV2 to TRBJ2-6; D is possibly TRBD1 (5 bases). The CDR3 loop spans 14 amino acids. The V and J ends lost 3 bases and 4 bases respectively, with 7 bases between them. The germline CDR1 and CDR2 sequences are SNHLY and FYNNEI. The CDR3 sequence is CASSDRAGANVLTF. Here the CDR3 DNA reads TGTGCCAGCAGTGACAGGGCCGGGGCCAACGTCCTGACTTTC.

The chain couples TRBV4-3 to TRBJ2-5; 9 nucleotides align to TRBD2. Germline V gene lookup returns CDR1 LGHNA and CDR2 YSLEER. The CDR3 sequence is 17 residues long. Germline trimming cut 0 bases from V and 10 bases from J; bases unmatched to any gene: 15. This chain's CDR3 is CASSQDRGERGAQVQYF. CDR3 bases: TGCGCCAGCAGCCAAGATCGCGGGGAGCGGGGGGCCCAAGTCCAGTACTTC.

CDR3 loop: CASSLEAHAGQYF. The CDR3 DNA is TGTGCCAGCAGCTTAGAGGCTCACGCGGGGCAGTACTTC. The chain joins TRBV7-6 to TRBJ2-7, with D possibly TRBD2 on 5 matching bases. The V end was cut by 1 base, the J end by 9 bases, with 13 bases between. The CDR3 spans 13 residues. The germline gives CDR1 SGHVS, CDR2 FNYEAQ.

V gene TRBV7-9 combines with J gene TRBJ2-7; no firm D call. Germline CDR1 and CDR2: SEHNR and FQNEAQ (reference sequence). The CDR3 covers 13 residues. V dropped 3 bases and J dropped 3 bases, with 9 bases sitting between them. The CDR3 sequence is CASSFGSLYEQYF. CDR3 sequence (DNA): TGTGCCAGCAGCTTCGGTTCCCTCTACGAGCAGTACTTC.

V usage is TRBV5-6 and J usage is TRBJ2-3; 9 positions agree with TRBD2. This CDR3 has 15 amino acids. Germline V gives CDR1 SGHDT, CDR2 YYEEEE. The ends lost 3 bases at V and 4 bases at J; junction bases unmatched: 6. CDR3: CASSSRVAGADTQYF. Written as DNA, the CDR3 is TGTGCCAGCAGCTCCCGGGTAGCGGGGGCAGATACGCAGTATTTT.

This clone appeared a few times. J is TRBJ1-4 and V is TRBV6-5, with TRBD1 identical over 8 bases. The V and J ends lost 5 bases and 8 bases, in that order; junction bases with no gene match: 7. The CDR3 totals 14 residues. Germline-derived CDR1 and CDR2 are MNHEY and SVGAGI. The CDR3 reads CASSRDRNDEKLFF. The CDR3 nucleotides read TGTGCCAGCAGTCGGGACAGGAATGACGAAAAACTGTTTTTT.

This chain uses TRBV5-6 with TRBJ1-4; 8 bases line up with TRBD1. The CDR3 loop spans 17 amino acids. The germline V gene has CDR1 SGHDT and CDR2 YYEEEE. Trimming took 4 bases from V and 4 from J; bases not matched to a gene: 12. In DNA form, the CDR3 reads TGTGCCAGCAGCCCTACCTACCTGGACAGGGATAATGAAAAACTGTTTTTT. Amino acids: CASSPTYLDRDNEKLFF.

The chain has TRBV9 and TRBJ2-7; TRBD2 is a possible D gene (5 bases). The V end was cut by 3 bases, the J end by 4 bases, with 17 bases between. CDR3 length: 15 residues. Germline lookup yields CDR1 SGDLS and CDR2 YYNGEE. CDR3 nucleotide sequence: TGTGCCAGCAGCGAGTCGGGGTCAGCCCTGTACGAGCAGTACTTC. It codes for CASSESGSALYEQYF.

The genes are TRBV4-1 and TRBJ1-1; perhaps TRBD1 as D (6 bases). The V and J ends lost 1 base and 2 bases respectively, with 8 bases between them. The V gene's germline CDR1 is MGHRA and CDR2 YSYEKL. This CDR3 spans 14 amino acids. This chain's CDR3 is CASSQGTENTEAFF. The DNA of the CDR3 is TGCGCCAGCAGCCAAGGGACAGAAAACACTGAAGCTTTCTTT.

In its sample, this clone was seen once. The rearrangement uses TRBV7-2 and TRBJ2-5; TRBD2 aligns across 14 bases. The germline CDR1 and CDR2 sequences are SGHTA and FQGNSA. V was clipped by 5 bases and J by 5 bases; unmatched bases: 16. This CDR3 has 19 amino acids. CDR3 nucleotide sequence: TGTGCCAGCAGCCCCCTCGGGACTAGCGGGAGTTTTATGGCGGAGACCCAGTACTTC. This sequence encodes CASSPLGTSGSFMAETQYF.

The chain uses TRBV19 and TRBJ2-1; perhaps TRBD2 as D (6 bases). Germline V gene lookup returns CDR1 LNHDA and CDR2 SQIVND (reference sequence). CDR3 length: 12 residues. V lost 6 bases and J 8 bases, leaving 11 bases between the germline ends. CDR3 residues: CASSPSVDEQFF. The DNA for the CDR3 is TGTGCCAGTAGCCCTAGCGTGGATGAGCAGTTCTTC. The full variable domain, completed using reference TRBV19 and TRBJ2-1, is DGGITQSPKYLFRKEGQNVTLSCEQNLNHDAMYWYRQDPGQGLRLIYYSQIVNDFQKGDIAEGYSVSREKKESFPLTVTSAQKNPTAFYLCASSPSVDEQFFGPGTRLTVL.

V and J are TRBV5-1 and TRBJ2-1; 10 bases are a match to TRBD2. The V segment lost 7 bases and the J segment 7 bases; nucleotides outside the gene matches: 11. Germline CDR1 reads SGHRS; CDR2 reads YFSETQ. The CDR3 runs to 15 residues. For the CDR3, the DNA is TGCGCCAGCCTCGGGGGTAGCGGGGGGCCAAATGAGCAGTTCTTC. Translating it yields CASLGGSGGPNEQFF.

The gene calls are TRBV7-2 and TRBJ2-3, with 8 bases identical to TRBD2. V gave up 1 base and J gave up 3 bases; unmatched junction bases: 12. The CDR3 extends over 18 amino acids. Per the germline V gene, CDR1 is SGHTA and CDR2 is FQGNSA. CDR3 nucleotides: TGTGCCAGCAGCTTAGGGGAAACTAGAGCGGGAGTTACAGATACGCAGTATTTT. It yields the protein CASSLGETRAGVTDTQYF.

This chain links TRBV7-2 with TRBJ1-1; 10 nucleotides agree with TRBD1. Germline V CDR1 and CDR2: SGHTA, FQGNSA. The CDR3 contains 16 residues. Trimming took 4 bases from V and 0 from J; bases not matched to a gene: 5. DNA of the CDR3: TGTGCCAGCAGCTGGTGGACAGGGGGTATGAACACTGAAGCTTTCTTT. This encodes CASSWWTGGMNTEAFF.

The count of this clone is one. The genes are TRBV6-6 and TRBJ1-2, with 9 bases that match TRBD1. The trim removed 4 bases at V and 4 bases at J, leaving 7 bases unmatched. The CDR3 is made up of 15 amino acids. Germline V CDR1 and CDR2: MNHNY, SVGAGI (reference sequence). The chain's CDR3 is CASSSGTGQGYGYTF. The CDR3 DNA follows: TGTGCCAGCAGTTCCGGGACGGGACAGGGCTATGGCTACACCTTC.

The genes are TRBV29-1 and TRBJ2-1; the D is unclear. This CDR3 region has 14 residues. Germline CDR1 reads SQVTM; CDR2 reads ANQGSEA. The V end lost 4 bases, the J end lost 0 bases, and 10 bases lay between the germline ends. CDR3 amino acids: CSVVSRLSYNEQFF. As DNA, the CDR3 is TGCAGCGTTGTCTCGAGACTCTCCTACAATGAGCAGTTCTTC.

This chain connects TRBV6-6 to TRBJ2-7; D may be TRBD1 (6 bases). V was shortened by 2 bases and J by 3 bases, with 8 bases between the two germline ends. Germline CDR1 reads MNHNY; CDR2 reads SVGAGI (reference sequence). This CDR3 comprises 13 residues. The CDR3 DNA reads TGTGCCAGCAGTTACCAAGGGGGCTACGAGCAGTACTTC. This sequence encodes CASSYQGGYEQYF.

The rearrangement joins TRBV2 to TRBJ2-5; possibly TRBD1 for D (5 bases). This CDR3 contains 13 residues. Germline V CDR1 and CDR2: SNHLY, FYNNEI. The V gene lost 4 bases and the J gene lost 7 bases, with 13 bases spanning the gap. The CDR3 is CASSVRPQGTQYF. The CDR3 DNA follows: TGTGCCAGCAGTGTTCGGCCCCAGGGGACCCAGTACTTC.

The V call is TRBV5-1, the J call TRBJ2-2, with 11 bases matching TRBD2. CDR3 size: 16 residues. V lost 2 bases and J lost 5; bases outside the gene matches: 5. Germline V gene lookup returns CDR1 SGHRS and CDR2 YFSETQ. In nucleotides, the CDR3 is TGCGCCAGCAGCTTAACTAGCGGGAGTAGGACCGGGGAGCTGTTTTTT. Its protein is CASSLTSGSRTGELFF.

This clone was observed a handful of times. J is TRBJ2-3 and V is TRBV28, with D uncertain. The CDR3 has 8 amino acids. Trimming removed 11 bases at V and 5 bases at J, with 2 bases between. In germline, CDR1 is MDHEN, CDR2 SYDVKM. CDR3 sequence reads: CAQDTQYF. DNA of the CDR3: TGTGCCCAAGATACGCAGTATTTT.

This clone was detected only a few times. The rearrangement uses TRBV5-6 and TRBJ2-7, with D unclear. This CDR3 comprises 15 residues. Germline CDR1 SGHDT, CDR2 YYEEEE. Trimming stripped 6 bases from V and 0 bases from J, with 16 bases between. The CDR3 region is CASNVGRVDSYEQYF. Written as DNA, the CDR3 is TGTGCCAGCAACGTCGGCCGGGTTGACTCCTACGAGCAGTACTTC.

V usage is TRBV7-2 and J usage is TRBJ2-3; the D is unclear. Trimming pared 5 bases from V and 4 bases from J, leaving 10 bases between. CDR3 length equals 13 residues. Germline V lookup: CDR1 SGHTA, CDR2 FQGNSA. The CDR3 protein is CASSPRSPDTQYF. The CDR3 DNA reads as TGTGCCAGCAGCCCCAGGTCCCCAGATACGCAGTATTTT.

The chain couples TRBV19 to TRBJ1-1, with 7 bases aligning to TRBD1. Germline CDR1 is LNHDA and CDR2 is SQIVND (reference sequence). The length of the CDR3 is 14 residues. V dropped 3 bases and J dropped 1; count of bases not matched to a gene: 2. The CDR3: CASSMGQSNTEAFF. The DNA of the CDR3 is TGTGCCAGTAGTATGGGACAGTCGAACACTGAAGCTTTCTTT.

J is TRBJ2-1 and V is TRBV5-1; 9 bases fit TRBD2. The CDR3 covers 16 residues. J was trimmed by 9 bases and V by 0 bases; bases with no gene match: 10. Germline V gives CDR1 SGHRS, CDR2 YFSETQ. As DNA, the CDR3 is TGCGCCAGCAGCTTGGTTTCGGCGGGGGGGTTGACTGAGCAGTTCTTC. Its protein is CASSLVSAGGLTEQFF.

This clone was seen only once. V gene TRBV11-3 combines with J gene TRBJ1-2, with D possibly TRBD1 on 5 matching bases. In germline, CDR1 is SGHNT, CDR2 YENEEA. CDR3 length equals 18 residues. Trimming shortened V by 4 bases and J by 2 bases, and 23 bases separated the two germline ends. The CDR3 DNA reads as TGTGCCAGCAGCTATAGTAAAAGACCGCGACAGTGGAACTATGGCTACACCTTC. It specifies CASSYSKRPRQWNYGYTF.

CDR3 sequence (DNA): TGCAGCGTTGAGCTCTTCAGGACAGGCATGAACACTGAAGCTTTCTTT. Translating gives CSVELFRTGMNTEAFF. The chain links TRBV29-1 to TRBJ1-1; 7 bases match TRBD1. CDR1 is SQVTM, CDR2 ANQGSEA, per germline. V lost 3 bases to trimming and J lost 0 bases; unmatched junction nucleotides: 10. This CDR3 is 16 amino acids long.

The chain joins TRBV5-1 to TRBJ2-1; unclear D gene. Germline V gene lookup returns CDR1 SGHRS and CDR2 YFSETQ. V was trimmed by 2 bases and J by 0 bases, leaving 12 bases between them. This CDR3 has 16 residues. CDR3 amino acids: CASSFGARFSYNEQFF. The DNA of the CDR3 is TGCGCCAGCAGCTTTGGTGCGCGGTTCTCCTACAATGAGCAGTTCTTC.